The 12 T cell receptor beta chains below come from one sample, sequenced in a study of blood T cells in healthy people across ages (dated by TCRdb to the mid-2010s). Library method: 5' RACE. Sequencing used an Illumina HiSeq 2500. A second PCR of roughly 7 to 11 cycles was performed with a sample-barcoded 5' primer and a J-beta primer mix. TCRdb ran its own pipeline on the public reads, namely fastp trimming at Q25 and MiXCR clone calling, and kept in-frame beta chains. All rows with the same CDR3 protein become a single entry with the most common DNA and genes. This sample is represented by 1.5 million to 2 million distinct CDR3 sequences; just under 50% of them were singletons. 2% to 2.5% of the sample lies in the top ten. The sample comprised blood. The receptors here all came from a woman in her thirties or forties in good health.

This clonotype was seen a single time. The gene calls are TRBV20-1 and TRBJ2-5; D remains unclear. The J call is in doubt because the DNA end fits TRBJ2-7 better. This CDR3 region has 15 residues. Germline V gene data show CDR1 as DFQATT and CDR2 as SNEGSKA (reference sequence). The CDR3: CSARDGQQTSYEQYF. In DNA, the CDR3 is TGCAGTGCTAGAGATGGCCAGCAGACATCCTACGAGCAGTACTTC.

V is TRBV7-2 and J is TRBJ2-3, with D uncertain. The CDR3 loop spans 14 amino acids. V gave up 6 bases and J gave up 8 bases, with 18 bases separating them. Germline CDR1 is SGHTA and CDR2 is FQGNSA. This CDR3 reads CASREGREGFTQYF. The CDR3 DNA is TGTGCCAGCAGGGAAGGACGCGAAGGGTTTACGCAGTATTTT.

The V gene is TRBV7-9, the J gene TRBJ2-5; no clear D gene. Germline loops: CDR1 SEHNR, CDR2 FQNEAQ (reference sequence). V dropped 5 bases and J dropped 4 bases, with 11 bases sitting between them. The CDR3 has 13 residues. The CDR3 is CASSVWLGETQYF. DNA of the CDR3: TGTGCCAGCAGCGTGTGGTTGGGAGAGACCCAGTACTTC. The whole variable domain, filled in from reference TRBV7-9 and TRBJ2-5, reads DTGVSQNPRHKITKRGQNVTFRCDPISEHNRLYWYRQTLGQGPEFLTYFQNEAQLEKSRLLSDRFSAERPKGSFSTLEIQRTEQGDSAMYLCASSVWLGETQYFGPGTRLLVL.

The rearrangement links TRBV29-1 to TRBJ2-5, with D maybe TRBD2 (6 bases). The CDR3 sequence is 14 residues long. With 7 bases removed from V and 5 bases from J, the gap between germline ends came to 20 bases. Germline V gene lookup returns CDR1 SQVTM and CDR2 ANQGSEA. This CDR3 is CSAPWGVAGETQYF. In nucleotides, the CDR3 is TGCAGCGCCCCTTGGGGGGTAGCTGGGGAGACCCAGTACTTC.

A single count supports this clonotype. The chain couples TRBV21-1 to TRBJ2-7; TRBD1, as called in the table, went unchecked against the DNA. TRBV21-1 is described as a pseudogene. The CDR3 runs to 16 residues. The CDR3 loop is CASSKEDRGGSYEQYF. The CDR3 DNA is TGTGCCAGCAGCAAAGAAGACAGGGGGGGATCCTACGAGCAGTACTTC.

This clonotype was observed a few times. The chain joins TRBV2 to TRBJ2-1, with D possibly called TRBD1 or TRBD2 (5 bases each). The germline V gene has CDR1 SNHLY and CDR2 FYNNEI. This CDR3 has 15 residues. V gave up 3 bases and J gave up 7 bases, with 16 bases separating them. CDR3 coding DNA: TGTGCCAGCAGTGACAGTGAGGGGTTGTGGAATGAGCAGTTCTTC. It encodes CASSDSEGLWNEQFF.

A few counts support this clonotype. The V and J genes are TRBV4-2 and TRBJ2-7, with D possibly TRBD2 on 6 matching bases. The germline CDR1 and CDR2 sequences are LGHNA and YNFKEQ. V lost 6 bases and J lost 3, with 15 bases in between. This CDR3 contains 14 residues. CDR3 coding DNA: TGTGCCAGCAGTCGCGATGGTAGCGGCTACGAGCAGTACTTC. Translated, it gives CASSRDGSGYEQYF.

The gene calls are TRBV29-1 and TRBJ2-3, with a weak D call TRBD2 (6 bases). CDR3 size: 13 residues. Germline values: CDR1 SQVTM, CDR2 ANQGSEA. Trimming removed 7 bases at V and 5 bases at J, with 16 bases between. The CDR3 region is CSADGGRKDTQYF. Written as DNA, the CDR3 is TGCAGCGCTGACGGGGGACGGAAAGATACGCAGTATTTT.

The chain links TRBV4-3 to TRBJ1-1; D remains unclear. This CDR3 is 16 amino acids long. Looked up from germline, CDR1 is LGHNA and CDR2 is YSLEER. V lost 0 bases and J lost 8, with 19 bases in between. CDR3 bases: TGCGCCAGCAGCCAAGATGGGGTTTTACGGCCGAAAGAAGCTTTCTTT. It specifies CASSQDGVLRPKEAFF.

The rearrangement joins TRBV20-1 to TRBJ1-5; a weak D match, TRBD1 (6 bases). Deletions cut 7 bases from V and 7 bases from J, with 23 bases between. Germline CDR1 and CDR2: DFQATT and SNEGSKA (reference sequence). The CDR3 contains 15 residues. The CDR3, as DNA: TGCAGTGTTCCCGTAGAAGCAGGGGCCGCGCAGCCCCAGCATTTT. Residues: CSVPVEAGAAQPQHF.

The sample holds a few counts of this clonotype. The chain employs TRBV4-1 and TRBJ2-1; D is ambiguous. Trimming pared 0 bases from V and 9 bases from J, leaving 6 bases between. Germline V gene data show CDR1 as MGHRA and CDR2 as YSYEKL. CDR3 length: 12 amino acids. The CDR3 here is CASSQEFGEQFF. The CDR3 region has the DNA TGCGCCAGCAGCCAAGAATTCGGTGAGCAGTTCTTC.

The chain joins TRBV7-9 to TRBJ2-7, with 9 bases fitting TRBD1. Gene TRBJ2-5 matches the end of the DNA better, so the J call may be wrong. The germline gives CDR1 SEHNR, CDR2 FQNEAQ (reference sequence). The CDR3 is made up of 17 amino acids. CDR3 DNA sequence: TGTGCCAGCAGCTTAGCCGGGGTTATACAGGGGGCAGAGACCCAGTACTTC. It encodes CASSLAGVIQGAETQYF.